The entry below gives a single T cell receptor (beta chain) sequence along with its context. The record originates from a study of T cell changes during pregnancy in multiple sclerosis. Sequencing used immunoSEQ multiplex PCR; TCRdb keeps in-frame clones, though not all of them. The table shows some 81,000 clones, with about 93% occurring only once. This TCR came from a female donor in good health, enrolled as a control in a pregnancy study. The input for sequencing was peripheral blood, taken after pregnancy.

CDR3 coding DNA: TGTGCCATCAGCATGGACAGGTCCCAGCCCCAGCATTTT. Translation: CAISMDRSQPQHF. The J gene is TRBJ1-5, the V gene TRBV10-3, with 7 nucleotides matching TRBD1. This CDR3 has 13 residues. CDR1 is ENHRY, CDR2 SYGVKD, per germline. The V and J ends lost 6 bases and 7 bases, in that order; junction bases with no gene match: 6.